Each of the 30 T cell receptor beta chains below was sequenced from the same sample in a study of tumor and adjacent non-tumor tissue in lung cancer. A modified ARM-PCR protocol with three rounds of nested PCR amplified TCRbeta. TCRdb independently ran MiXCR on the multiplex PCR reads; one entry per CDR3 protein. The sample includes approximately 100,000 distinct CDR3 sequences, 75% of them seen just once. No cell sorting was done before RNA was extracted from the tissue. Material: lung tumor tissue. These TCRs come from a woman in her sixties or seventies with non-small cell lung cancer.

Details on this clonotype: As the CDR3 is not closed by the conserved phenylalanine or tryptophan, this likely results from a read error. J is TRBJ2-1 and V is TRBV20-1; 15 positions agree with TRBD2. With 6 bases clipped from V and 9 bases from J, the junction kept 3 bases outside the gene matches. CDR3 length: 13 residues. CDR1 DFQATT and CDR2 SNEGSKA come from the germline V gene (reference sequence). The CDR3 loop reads CSAGTSGRSEQFL. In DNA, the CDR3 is TGCAGTGCGGGGACTAGCGGGAGGAGTGAGCAGTTCCTC.

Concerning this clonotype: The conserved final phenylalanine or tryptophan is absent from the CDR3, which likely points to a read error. CDR3 sequence (DNA): TGCAGTGCTAGCCGGGACAGGGTCCCCTACGGGCAGTACCTC. As protein: CSASRDRVPYGQYL. This chain joins TRBV20-1 and TRBJ2-7, with 9 bases that match TRBD1. This CDR3 has 14 amino acids. Looked up from germline, CDR1 is DFQATT and CDR2 is SNEGSKA (reference sequence).

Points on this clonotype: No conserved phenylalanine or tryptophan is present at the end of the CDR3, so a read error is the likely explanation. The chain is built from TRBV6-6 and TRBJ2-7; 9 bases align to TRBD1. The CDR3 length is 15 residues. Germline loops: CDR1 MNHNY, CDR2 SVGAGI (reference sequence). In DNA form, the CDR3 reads TGTGCCAGCAGTCGCCAGACAGGGGGAGACAACGACCAGTACTCC. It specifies CASSRQTGGDNDQYS.

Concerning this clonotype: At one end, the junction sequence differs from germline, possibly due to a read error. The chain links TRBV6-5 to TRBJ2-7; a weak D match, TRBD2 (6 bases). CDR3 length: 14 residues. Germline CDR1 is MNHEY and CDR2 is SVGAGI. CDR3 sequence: CASSLLGGDGERYF. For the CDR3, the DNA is TGTGCCAGCAGTCTCCTCGGCGGGGATGGCGAGCGGTACTTC.

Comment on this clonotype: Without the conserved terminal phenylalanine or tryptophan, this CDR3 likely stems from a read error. CDR3 DNA: TGTGCCAGTAGTTTTGCGTCTCAGGGCGAGACCCAGTACTAC. Translated, it gives CASSFASQGETQYY. This chain links TRBV28 with TRBJ2-5; a possible D gene is TRBD1 (5 bases). The CDR3 length is 14 residues. CDR1 is MDHEN and CDR2 is SYDVKM in the germline V gene.

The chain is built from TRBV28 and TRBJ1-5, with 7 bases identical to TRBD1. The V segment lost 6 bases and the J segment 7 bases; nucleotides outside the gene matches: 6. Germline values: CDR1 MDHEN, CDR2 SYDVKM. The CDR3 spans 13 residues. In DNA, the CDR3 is TGTGCCAGCAGGGGGACAGCGGGGCAGCCCCAGCATTTT. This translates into CASRGTAGQPQHF.

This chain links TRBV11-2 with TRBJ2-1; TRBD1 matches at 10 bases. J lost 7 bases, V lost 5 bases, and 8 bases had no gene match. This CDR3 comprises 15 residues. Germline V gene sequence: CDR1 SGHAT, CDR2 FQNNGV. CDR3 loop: CASSQPGQGGNEQFF. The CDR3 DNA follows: TGTGCCAGCAGCCAACCAGGACAGGGGGGAAATGAGCAGTTCTTC.

The CDR3 DNA follows: TGTGCCAGTGGTGTGTCTCCTGAGTCCTACGAGCAGTACTTC. This codes for CASGVSPESYEQYF. This sequence joins TRBV11-1 and TRBJ2-7; D not certain. Germline loops: CDR1 SGHAT, CDR2 FQDESV (reference sequence). Trimming took off 9 bases at V and 1 base at J, with 16 bases between the two ends. The CDR3 has 14 residues.

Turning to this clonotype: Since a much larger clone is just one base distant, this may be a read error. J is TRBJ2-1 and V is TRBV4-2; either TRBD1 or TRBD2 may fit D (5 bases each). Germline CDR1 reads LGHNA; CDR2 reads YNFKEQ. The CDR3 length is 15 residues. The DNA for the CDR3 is TGTGCCAGCAGCCCCGAGGGGTTCTCCTACTATGAGCAGTTCTTC. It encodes CASSPEGFSYYEQFF.

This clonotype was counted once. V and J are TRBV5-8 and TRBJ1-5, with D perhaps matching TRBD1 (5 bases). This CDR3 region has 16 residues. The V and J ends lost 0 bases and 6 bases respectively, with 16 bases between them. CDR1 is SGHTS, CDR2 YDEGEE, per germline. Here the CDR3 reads CASSLVAGGETQPQHF. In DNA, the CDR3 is TGTGCCAGCAGCTTGGTTGCTGGGGGGGAAACTCAGCCCCAGCATTTT.

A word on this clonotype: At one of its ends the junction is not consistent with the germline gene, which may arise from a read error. In DNA form, the CDR3 reads TGCGCCAGCAGTTGGGAACGCGGAGGATACGATCAGTACTTC. It specifies CASSWERGGYDQYF. This sequence joins TRBV11-2 and TRBJ2-7, with a tentative D call TRBD2 (5 bases). Germline V gives CDR1 SGHAT, CDR2 FQNNGV. This CDR3 comprises 14 residues.

The CDR3 coding sequence is TGTGCCAGCGGGCTAGACAGGGGCTCGGGTACGCAGTATTTT. It encodes CASGLDRGSGTQYF. The rearrangement uses TRBV11-2 and TRBJ2-3, with 8 bases matching TRBD1. CDR1 and CDR2 from the germline V gene are SGHAT and FQNNGV. This CDR3 is built from 14 residues. V lost 8 bases, J lost 8 bases, and 12 bases stayed unmatched.

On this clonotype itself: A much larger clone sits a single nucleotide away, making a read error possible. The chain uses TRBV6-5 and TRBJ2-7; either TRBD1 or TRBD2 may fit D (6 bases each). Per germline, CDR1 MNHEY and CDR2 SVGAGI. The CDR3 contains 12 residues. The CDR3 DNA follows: TGTGCCGGCAAATCGGGGGCTGGCAGGGAGTTCTTC. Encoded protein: CAGKSGAGREFF.

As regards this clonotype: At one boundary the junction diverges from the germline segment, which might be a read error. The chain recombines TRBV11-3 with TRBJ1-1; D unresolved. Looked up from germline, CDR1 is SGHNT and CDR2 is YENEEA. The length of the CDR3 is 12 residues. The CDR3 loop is CTGSFENTKAFF. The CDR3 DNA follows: TGTACCGGCAGCTTCGAGAACACTAAAGCTTTCTTT. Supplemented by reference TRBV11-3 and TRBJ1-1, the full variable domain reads EAGVVQSPRYKIIEKKQPVAFWCNPISGHNTLYWYLQNLGQGPELLIRYENEEAVDDSQLPKDRFSAERLKGVDSTLKIQPAELGDSAVYLCTGSFENTKAFFGQGTRLTVV.

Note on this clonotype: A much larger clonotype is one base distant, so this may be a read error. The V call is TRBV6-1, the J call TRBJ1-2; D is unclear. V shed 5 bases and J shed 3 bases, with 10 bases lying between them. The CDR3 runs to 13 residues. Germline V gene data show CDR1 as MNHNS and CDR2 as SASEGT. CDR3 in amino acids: CASSPSVDYGYTF. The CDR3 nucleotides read TGTGCCAGCAGTCCTAGTGTGGACTATGGCTACACCTTC.

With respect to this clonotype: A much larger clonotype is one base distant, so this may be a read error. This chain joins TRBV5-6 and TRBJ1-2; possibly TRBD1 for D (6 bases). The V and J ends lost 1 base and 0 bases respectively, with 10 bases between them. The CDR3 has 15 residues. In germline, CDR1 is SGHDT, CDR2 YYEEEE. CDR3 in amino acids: CASSLRGVPNYGYTF. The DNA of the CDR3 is TGTGCCAGCAGCTTGAGGGGGGTACCTAACTATGGCTACACCTTC.

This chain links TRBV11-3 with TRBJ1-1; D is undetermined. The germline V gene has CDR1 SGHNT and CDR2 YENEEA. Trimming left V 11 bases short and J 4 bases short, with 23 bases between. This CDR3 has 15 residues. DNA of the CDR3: TGTGCCGCCAGCTTAGATACGGGGAGAGGCACTGAAGCTTTCTTT. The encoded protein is CAASLDTGRGTEAFF.

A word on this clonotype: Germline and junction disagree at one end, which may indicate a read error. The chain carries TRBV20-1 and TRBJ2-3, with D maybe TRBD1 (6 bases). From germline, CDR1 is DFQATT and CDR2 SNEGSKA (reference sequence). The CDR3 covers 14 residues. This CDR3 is CSVRDFTRGDTQYF. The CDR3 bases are TGCAGTGTTAGAGATTTCACCAGGGGAGATACGCAGTATTTT.

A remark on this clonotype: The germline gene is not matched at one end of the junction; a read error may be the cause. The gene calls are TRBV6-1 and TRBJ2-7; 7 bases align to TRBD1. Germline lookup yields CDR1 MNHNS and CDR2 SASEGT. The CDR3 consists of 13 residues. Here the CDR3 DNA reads TGTGCCAGCAGTGATAGGGGGCCCTACCAGCAGTACTTC. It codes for CASSDRGPYQQYF.

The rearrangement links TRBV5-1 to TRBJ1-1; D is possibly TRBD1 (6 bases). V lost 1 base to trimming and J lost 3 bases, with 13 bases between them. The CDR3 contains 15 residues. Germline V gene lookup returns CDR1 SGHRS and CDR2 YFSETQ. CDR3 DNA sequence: TGCGCCAGCAGCTTGATGGGGGGACATGACACTGAAGCTTTCTTT. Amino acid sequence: CASSLMGGHDTEAFF. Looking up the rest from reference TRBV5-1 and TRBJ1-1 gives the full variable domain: KAGVTQTPRYLIKTRGQQVTLSCSPISGHRSVSWYQQTPGQGLQFLFEYFSETQRNKGNFPGRFSGRQFSNSRSEMNVSTLELGDSALYLCASSLMGGHDTEAFFGQGTRLTVV.

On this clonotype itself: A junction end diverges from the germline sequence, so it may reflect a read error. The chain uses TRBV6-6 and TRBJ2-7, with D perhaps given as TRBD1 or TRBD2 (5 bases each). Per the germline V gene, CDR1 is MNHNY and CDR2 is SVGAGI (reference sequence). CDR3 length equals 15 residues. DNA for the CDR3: TGTGCCAGCAGCCGCCAGACTGGGGGAGACTACGAGCGGTACTTC. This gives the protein CASSRQTGGDYERYF.

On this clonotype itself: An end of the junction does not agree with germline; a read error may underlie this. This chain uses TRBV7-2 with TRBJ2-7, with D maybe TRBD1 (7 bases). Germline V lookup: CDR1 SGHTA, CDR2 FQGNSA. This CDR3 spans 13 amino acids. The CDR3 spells CASSLGRGAEHYF. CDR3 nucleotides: TGTGCCAGCAGCTTAGGCAGGGGGGCCGAGCACTACTTC.

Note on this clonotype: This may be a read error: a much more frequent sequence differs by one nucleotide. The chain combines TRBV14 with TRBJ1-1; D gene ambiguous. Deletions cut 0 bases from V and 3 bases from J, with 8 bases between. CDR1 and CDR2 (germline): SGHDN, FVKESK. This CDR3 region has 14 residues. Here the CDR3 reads CASSQDSMDTEAFF. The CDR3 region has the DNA TGTGCCAGCAGCCAAGACAGTATGGACACTGAAGCTTTCTTT. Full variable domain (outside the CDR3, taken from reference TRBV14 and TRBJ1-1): EAGVTQFPSHSVIEKGQTVTLRCDPISGHDNLYWYRRVMGKEIKFLLHFVKESKQDESGMPNNRFLAERTGGTYSTLKVQPAELEDSGVYFCASSQDSMDTEAFFGQGTRLTVV.

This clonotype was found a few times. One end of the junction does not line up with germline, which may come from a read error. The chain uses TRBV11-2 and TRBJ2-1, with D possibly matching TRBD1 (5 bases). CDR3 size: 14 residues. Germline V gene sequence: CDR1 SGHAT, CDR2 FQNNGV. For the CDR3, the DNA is TGTGCCAGTAGCTCGGACATCTCCTACAATGAGCAGTTCTTC. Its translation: CASSSDISYNEQFF.

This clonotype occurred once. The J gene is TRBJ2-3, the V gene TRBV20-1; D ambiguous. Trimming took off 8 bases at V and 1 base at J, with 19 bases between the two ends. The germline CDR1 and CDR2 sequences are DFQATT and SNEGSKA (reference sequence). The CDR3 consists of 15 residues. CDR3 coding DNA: TGCAGTAGCAGTGATGAGAGAGGCGGCACAGATACGCAGTATTTT. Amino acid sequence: CSSSDERGGTDTQYF.

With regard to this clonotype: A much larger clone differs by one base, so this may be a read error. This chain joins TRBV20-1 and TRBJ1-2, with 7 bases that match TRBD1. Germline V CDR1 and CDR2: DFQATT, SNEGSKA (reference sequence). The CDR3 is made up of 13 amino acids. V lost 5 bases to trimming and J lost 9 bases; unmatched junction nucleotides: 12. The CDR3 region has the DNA TGCAGTGCTGAATTACAGGGGATAGGTTGCTACACCTTC. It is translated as CSAELQGIGCYTF.

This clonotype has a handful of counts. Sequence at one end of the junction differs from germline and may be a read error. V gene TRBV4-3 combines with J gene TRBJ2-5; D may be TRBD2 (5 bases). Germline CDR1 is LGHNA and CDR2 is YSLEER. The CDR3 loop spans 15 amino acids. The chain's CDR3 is CASSRHQDSQETQYF. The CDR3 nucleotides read TGCGCCAGCAGCCGGCACCAGGACTCACAAGAGACCCAGTATTTC.

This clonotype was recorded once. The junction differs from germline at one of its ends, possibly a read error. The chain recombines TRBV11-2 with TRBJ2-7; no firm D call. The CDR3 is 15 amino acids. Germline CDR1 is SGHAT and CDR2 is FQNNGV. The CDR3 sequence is CASSSPVGSSYEEYF. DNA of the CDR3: TGTGCCAGCAGCTCCCCCGTGGGCTCCTCCTACGAGGAGTACTTC.

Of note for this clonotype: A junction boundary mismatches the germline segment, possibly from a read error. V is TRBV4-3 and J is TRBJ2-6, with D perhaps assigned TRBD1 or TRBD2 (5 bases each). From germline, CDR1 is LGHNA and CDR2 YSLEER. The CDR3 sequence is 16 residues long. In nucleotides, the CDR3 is TGCGCCAGCAGCCCGGGACGGACCTCTGGGGCCAACTTCCTGACTTTT. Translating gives CASSPGRTSGANFLTF.

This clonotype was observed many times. The CDR3 loop reads CASGTGGDPFQPQHF. The CDR3 region has the DNA TGTGCCAGTGGGACAGGGGGCGACCCCTTTCAGCCCCAGCATTTT. V is TRBV6-1 and J is TRBJ1-5; 12 positions agree with TRBD1. The CDR3 totals 15 residues. Trimming removed 9 bases from V and 6 bases from J; junction bases left unmatched: 9. Germline-derived CDR1 and CDR2 are MNHNS and SASEGT.